This is a list of T cell receptor beta chains from one sample in a study of neoadjuvant nivolumab and ipilimumab in lung cancer. Some clones are missing from TCRdb's copy, which holds only in-frame ones; the method was immunoSEQ multiplex PCR. The table lists 18,000 or so clones, roughly 80% of them singletons. This specimen consisted of tumor tissue, obtained after neoadjuvant nivolumab, alone or with ipilimumab, at or shortly before surgery. These TCRs come from an adult with non-small cell lung cancer. The CDR3 runs from the conserved cysteine through the conserved F or W. Fields, in order: J gene, D gene, clone size, V gene, CDR3 protein, CDR3 DNA. D genes are given only for firm matches. Where a row states a size, it is once, few, many or the class of an expanded clone; other rows omit it.

TRBJ1-6 NA NA TRBV7-2 CASSLDRSPLHF TGTGCCAGCAGCTTAGACAGGTCACCCCTCCACTTT
TRBJ1-1 NA few TRBV2 CAGRKQEGSSEAFF TGTGCCGGAAGGAAACAGGAGGGGTCTAGTGAAGCTTTCTTT
TRBJ1-5 NA NA TRBV6-1 CASMGSNQPQHF TGTGCCAGCATGGGGTCAAATCAGCCCCAGCATTTT
TRBJ2-7 NA NA TRBV7-2 CASRDGSYYEQYF TGTGCCAGCAGAGACGGGAGCTACTACGAGCAGTACTTC
TRBJ2-7 NA NA TRBV5-1 CASSLYGSVGSYEQYF TGCGCCAGCAGCTTGTATGGGTCCGTCGGCTCCTACGAGCAGTACTTC
TRBJ2-7 TRBD1 NA TRBV18 CASSPRDREAYEQYF TGTGCCAGCTCACCGAGGGACAGGGAGGCCTACGAGCAGTACTTC
TRBJ2-7 NA NA TRBV5-6 CASTSGGWYEQYF TGTGCCAGCACCTCAGGGGGGTGGTACGAGCAGTACTTC
TRBJ2-2 NA NA TRBV6-5 CASSYDGITYTGELFF TGTGCCAGCAGTTACGACGGGATCACGTACACCGGGGAGCTGTTTTTT
TRBJ1-6 NA NA TRBV30 CAWSRNRDSPLHF TGTGCCTGGAGTAGAAACAGGGATTCACCCCTCCACTTT
TRBJ2-5 TRBD1 few TRBV5-1 CASSLGTGGAWETQYF TGCGCCAGCAGCTTGGGGACAGGGGGCGCATGGGAGACCCAGTACTTC
TRBJ1-5 NA NA TRBV7-2 CASSPISKGGGRNQPQHF TGTGCCAGCAGCCCGATTTCAAAGGGAGGGGGACGCAATCAGCCCCAGCATTTT
TRBJ1-5 TRBD1 NA TRBV7-8 CATALGTGNNQPQHF TGTGCCACCGCCTTGGGGACAGGTAATAATCAGCCCCAGCATTTT
TRBJ2-5 NA once TRBV5-4 CASSLLGGGQETQYF TGTGCCAGCAGCTTGCTCGGGGGAGGCCAAGAGACCCAGTACTTC
TRBJ1-1 NA NA TRBV27 CASSRRGAVRLSTEAFF TGTGCCAGCAGTAGACGAGGGGCGGTCCGGCTGAGTACTGAAGCTTTCTTT
TRBJ1-1 TRBD1 NA TRBV29-1 CSVSLGQDTEAFF TGCAGCGTTTCCTTAGGACAGGACACTGAAGCTTTCTTT
TRBJ2-5 NA NA TRBV18 CASSPRDQETQYF TGTGCCAGCTCACCACGGGACCAAGAGACCCAGTACTTC
TRBJ2-2 NA NA TRBV6-1 CASSPRSGELFF TGTGCCAGCAGCCCGAGGTCCGGGGAGCTGTTTTTT
TRBJ1-2 NA NA TRBV7-2 CASSITVSYGYTF TGTGCCAGCAGCATCACAGTTTCCTATGGCTACACCTTC
TRBJ1-1 NA NA TRBV19 CASYSWVGPEAFF TGTGCCAGTTACTCGTGGGTTGGCCCTGAAGCTTTCTTT
TRBJ1-2 TRBD1 NA TRBV19 CASTGGAGGYTF TGTGCCAGTACAGGGGGCGCGGGTGGCTACACCTTC
TRBJ2-3 NA NA TRBV11-2 CASSPDYSTDTQYF TGTGCCAGCAGCCCTGACTACAGCACAGATACGCAGTATTTT
TRBJ2-3 TRBD1 NA TRBV11-3 CASSTGTGRDTQYF TGTGCCAGCAGTACCGGGACAGGGAGAGATACGCAGTATTTT
TRBJ1-1 NA NA TRBV30 CAWIPFGGDTEAFF TGTGCCTGGATTCCGTTCGGCGGGGACACTGAAGCTTTCTTT
TRBJ1-2 NA NA TRBV2 CASSDGEAYGYTF TGTGCCAGCAGTGACGGGGAGGCCTATGGCTACACCTTC
TRBJ2-3 NA NA TRBV9 CASSLGNSRGDTQYF TGTGCCAGCAGCCTCGGGAACAGCCGGGGAGATACGCAGTATTTT
TRBJ2-1 TRBD2 NA TRBV12-5 CASGPWGTSGPKYNEQFF TGTGCTAGTGGTCCCTGGGGGACTAGCGGTCCCAAATACAATGAGCAGTTCTTC
TRBJ2-7 TRBD1 NA TRBV5-4 CASSSDSPRQGSSSYEQYF TGTGCCAGCAGCTCCGACTCTCCCCGACAGGGCTCGAGCTCCTACGAGCAGTACTTC
TRBJ2-2 TRBD1 few TRBV30 CACRGRGFTGELFF TGTGCCTGTCGGGGCAGGGGGTTTACCGGGGAGCTGTTTTTT
TRBJ1-3 NA few TRBV7-8 CASSLTSYGNTIYF TGTGCCAGCAGCTTAACGTCATACGGAAACACCATATATTTT
TRBJ2-5 NA NA TRBV7-2 CASSLDRQSGAQYF TGTGCCAGCAGCTTAGATCGACAGTCCGGGGCCCAGTACTTC
TRBJ2-1 TRBD1 NA TRBV4-3 CASSQSLDRVVNEQFF TGCGCCAGCAGCCAATCCTTGGACAGGGTTGTCAATGAGCAGTTCTTC
TRBJ1-1 NA NA TRBV19 CASSMTGNTEAFF TGTGCCAGTAGTATGACAGGGAACACTGAAGCTTTCTTT
TRBJ2-3 NA NA TRBV7-9 CASSFRTDTQYF TGTGCCAGCAGCTTTCGTACAGATACGCAGTATTTT
TRBJ2-1 TRBD2 NA TRBV5-1 CASSLGLAGGLDNEQFF TGCGCCAGCAGCTTGGGACTAGCGGGGGGGCTCGACAATGAGCAGTTCTTC
TRBJ2-1 NA NA TRBV7-2 CASSSKTHSSGEQFF TGTGCCAGCAGCTCAAAGACCCACTCCAGTGGGGAGCAGTTCTTC
TRBJ2-3 TRBD1 NA TRBV5-1 CASSSNPPGQGGTDTQYF TGCGCCAGCAGCTCGAACCCACCGGGACAGGGGGGCACAGATACGCAGTATTTT
TRBJ1-2 NA NA TRBV27 CASSPAGLAGDGGYTF TGTGCCAGCAGTCCCGCCGGACTTGCAGGGGATGGTGGCTACACCTTC
TRBJ2-7 NA NA TRBV18 CASSQRQVLQGEQYF TGTGCCAGCTCACAGCGACAGGTTCTTCAAGGGGAGCAGTACTTC
TRBJ2-1 NA NA TRBV7-2 CASSLQGYEQFF TGTGCCAGCAGCTTACAGGGCTATGAGCAGTTCTTC
TRBJ2-5 NA NA TRBV5-1 CASSFSGINQETQYF TGCGCCAGCAGCTTTTCGGGGATTAACCAAGAGACCCAGTACTTC
TRBJ2-7 NA NA TRBV6-6 CASSLRDEQYF TGTGCCAGCAGTCTCAGGGACGAGCAGTACTTC
TRBJ1-1 NA NA TRBV7-9 CASSLVSGNTEAFF TGTGCCAGCAGCTTAGTATCAGGGAACACTGAAGCTTTCTTT
TRBJ2-6 TRBD1 NA TRBV18 CASSPFTGVPSGANVLTF TGTGCCAGCTCCCCCTTCACAGGGGTCCCCTCTGGGGCCAACGTCCTGACTTTC
TRBJ1-5 NA NA TRBV7-2 CASTEPGVQPQHF TGTGCCAGCACCGAACCAGGGGTTCAGCCCCAGCATTTT
TRBJ1-5 NA NA TRBV7-2 CASSLTPLDQPQHF TGTGCCAGCAGCTTAACCCCCCTTGACCAGCCCCAGCATTTT
TRBJ2-7 NA NA TRBV5-1 CASRPGTGVYEQYF TGCGCCAGCCGACCCGGGACCGGGGTCTACGAGCAGTACTTC
TRBJ1-3 NA NA TRBV18 CASSPKQTNTIYF TGTGCCAGCTCCCCCAAACAGACGAACACCATATATTTT
TRBJ2-1 TRBD2 NA TRBV5-1 CASSLDPERGNEQFF TGCGCCAGCAGCTTGGACCCAGAGCGGGGCAATGAGCAGTTCTTC
TRBJ2-3 NA NA TRBV6-1 CASSETLVGAASTDTQYF TGTGCCAGCAGTGAAACATTGGTCGGAGCAGCTAGCACAGATACGCAGTATTTT